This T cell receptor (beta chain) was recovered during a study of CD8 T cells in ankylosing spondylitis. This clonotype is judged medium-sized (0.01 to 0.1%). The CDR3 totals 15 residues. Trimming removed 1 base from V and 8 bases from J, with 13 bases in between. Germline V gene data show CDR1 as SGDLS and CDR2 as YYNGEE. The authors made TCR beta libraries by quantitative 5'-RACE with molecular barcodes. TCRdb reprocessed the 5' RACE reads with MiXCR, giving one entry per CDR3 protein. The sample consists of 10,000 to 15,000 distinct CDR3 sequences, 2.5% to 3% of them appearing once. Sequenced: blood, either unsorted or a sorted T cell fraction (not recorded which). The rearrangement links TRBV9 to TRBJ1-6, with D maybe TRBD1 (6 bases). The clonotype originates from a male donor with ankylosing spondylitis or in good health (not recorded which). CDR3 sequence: CASSVRGASDSPLHF. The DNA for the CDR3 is TGTGCCAGCAGCGTACGGGGGGCATCGGATTCACCCCTCCACTTT.